Sequencing of this TCR beta chain was carried out in a study of OX40 agonist ivuxolimab in advanced cancers. Sequencing was performed with immunoSEQ multiplex PCR; in TCRdb, only in-frame clones are kept and a portion is missing. The table lists 50,000 to 75,000 clones, roughly 90% of them singletons. V dropped 5 bases and J dropped 2 bases, with 4 bases sitting between them. The CDR3 has 11 residues. Germline V CDR1 and CDR2: SGDLS, YYNGEE. The TCR comes from an adult with an advanced solid tumor such as melanoma, head and neck, liver or kidney cancer. Sequenced here: CD4+ or CD8+ T cells sorted from blood, sampled in a trial of the OX40 agonist ivuxolimab. J is TRBJ1-2 and V is TRBV9; D remains ambiguous. DNA of the CDR3: TGTGCCAGCAGTTTGAACTATGGCTACACCTTC. It specifies CASSLNYGYTF.